What follows is one T cell receptor (beta chain) and its context. Its specificity is unknown. Time point indicated: patch test 2, 6 weeks after DPC sensitization. Treatment meaning: therapeutic diphenylcyclopropenone sensitization with weekly scalp DPC. The entry originates in a study of human T cells and chemical hapten exposure. On the study more broadly: Mostly female, the patients presented with alopecia areata, totalis or universalis.

Study-wide points: More PT1 expanded TCRs went with higher patch test scores. Relative to controls, expanded TCRs formed significantly more large CDR3 similarity clusters.

CDR3 length: 14 amino acids. J gave up 4 bases and V 2 bases, and 1 base lay outside the gene matches. Germline-derived CDR1 and CDR2 are SGDLS and YYNGEE. As handled by the study authors: Ranging from about 20,000 to 700,000, TCR counts per sample had a median value of around 100,000. TCRdb itself ran the RACE reads through MiXCR, one entry per CDR3 protein. V and J calls and clone size were set by TCRdb, not the authors. The sample holds more than 60,000 distinct CDR3 sequences; approximately 10% are singletons and the top ten take around 6.8%. The chain combines TRBV9 with TRBJ2-1, with 9 bases fitting TRBD2. The TCR originated in a woman between 50 and 59 years old with alopecia areata. Some clones in this sample may be carry-over from other donors' samples. The specimen was whole blood, collected in connection with sensitization to the hapten diphenylcyclopropenone (DPC). DNA of the CDR3: TGTGCCAGCAGCGTGAGCGGGAGGTACAATGAGCAGTTCTTC. Translating gives CASSVSGRYNEQFF.